These T cell receptor beta chains were read from a single sample in a study of Ad26.COV2.S vaccination and SARS-CoV-2 variants. The protocol was immunoSEQ multiplex PCR, while the TCRdb copy is restricted to in-frame clones and leaves out a portion. The top ten clones hold less than 3.5% of a sample with under 300,000 clones, roughly 85% of them seen once. The sequencing used peripheral blood, collected in a trial of Ad26.COV2.S vaccine versus placebo. The receptor source for this set is a person aged 18-60 years who received the Ad26.COV2.S COVID-19 vaccine or a placebo. The CDR3 runs from the conserved cysteine through the conserved F or W. A D gene is named only where the DNA matches it firmly. Only some rows state a clone size, as once, few, many or a class for expanded clones.

.	.	TRBJ1-2	TRBV7-9	CASSLAVATVYGYTF	TGTGCCAGCAGCTTAGCGGTTGCGACAGTCTATGGCTACACCTTC
.	.	TRBJ2-6	TRBV27	CASSPTAGKGPGANVLTF	TGTGCCAGCAGCCCCACGGCAGGGAAAGGCCCTGGGGCCAACGTCCTGACTTTC
once	.	TRBJ2-1	TRBV5-1	CASSTDGRTTYNEQFF	TGCGCCAGCAGCACCGATGGACGGACTACCTACAATGAGCAGTTCTTC
.	.	TRBJ1-6	TRBV9	CASIPKKGSPLHF	TGTGCCAGCATCCCAAAGAAGGGTTCACCCCTCCACTTT
.	TRBD1	TRBJ2-7	TRBV27	CASRGTDYEQYF	TGTGCCAGCAGGGGGACAGACTACGAGCAGTACTTC
.	.	TRBJ2-7	TRBV9	CASSPSVRSYEQYF	TGTGCCAGCAGCCCTAGTGTTAGGTCCTACGAGCAGTACTTC
.	.	TRBJ2-5	TRBV28	CASSRETQYF	TGTGCCAGCAGCAGAGAGACCCAGTACTTC
.	.	TRBJ1-2	TRBV7-6	CASSFRPGGRDGYTF	TGTGCCAGCAGCTTCCGGCCGGGTGGTAGAGATGGCTACACCTTC
.	.	TRBJ1-1	TRBV19	CASSISRNTEAFF	TGTGCCAGTAGTATCTCCAGAAACACTGAAGCTTTCTTT
.	TRBD2	TRBJ2-5	TRBV7-9	CASSPGTSGGPGETQYF	TGTGCCAGCAGCCCGGGGACTAGCGGGGGGCCAGGAGAGACCCAGTACTTC
.	.	TRBJ1-2	TRBV6-1	CASSGFWDGPETQGYRGYTF	TGTGCCAGCAGTGGGTTCTGGGACGGTCCCGAGACCCAAGGATATCGTGGCTACACCTTC
.	TRBD2	TRBJ2-3	TRBV7-8	CASRATSAGDTQYF	TGTGCCAGCAGGGCCACTAGCGCCGGAGATACGCAGTATTTT
.	.	TRBJ1-3	TRBV30	CAWSRTGTAGNTIYF	TGTGCCTGGAGTCGGACCGGGACCGCGGGAAACACCATATATTTT
.	.	TRBJ1-2	TRBV25-1	CASSDGGPGYGYTF	TGTGCCAGCAGTGATGGGGGCCCGGGCTATGGCTACACCTTC
.	.	TRBJ2-2	TRBV25-1	CASSGVWNTGELFF	TGTGCCAGCAGTGGGGTGTGGAACACCGGGGAGCTGTTTTTT
.	.	TRBJ2-7	TRBV6-5	CASGSSGSYEQYF	TGTGCCAGCGGGTCCAGCGGTTCCTACGAGCAGTACTTC
.	.	TRBJ1-1	TRBV11-2	CASSLDSGIRDTEAFF	TGTGCCAGCAGCTTAGATTCTGGCATTCGGGACACTGAAGCTTTCTTT
many	.	TRBJ2-2	TRBV6-5	CASSKGTATGELFF	TGTGCCAGCAGCAAGGGGACGGCCACCGGGGAGCTGTTTTTT
.	TRBD1	TRBJ2-1	TRBV4-1	CASSARDSYNEQFF	TGCGCCAGCAGCGCCCGGGACAGCTACAATGAGCAGTTCTTC
.	TRBD2	TRBJ2-1	TRBV7-2	CASSPSSGRVTEQFF	TGTGCCAGCAGCCCCTCCAGCGGGAGGGTCACTGAGCAGTTCTTC
.	TRBD1	TRBJ1-2	TRBV10-3	CAIRDRDSFSYGYTF	TGTGCCATCAGGGACCGGGACAGTTTTAGCTATGGCTACACCTTC
.	TRBD1	TRBJ1-5	TRBV2	CASSGQGAHNQPQHF	TGTGCCAGCAGCGGACAGGGGGCCCACAATCAGCCCCAGCATTTT
once	TRBD1	TRBJ2-5	TRBV12-5	CASGLAKPGTGGAGTQYF	TGTGCTAGTGGTTTAGCGAAACCCGGGACAGGGGGCGCAGGGACCCAGTACTTC
.	TRBD1	TRBJ2-2	TRBV24-1	CATSDYPGQDANTGELFF	TGTGCCACCAGTGATTATCCCGGACAGGACGCGAACACCGGGGAGCTGTTTTTT
.	.	TRBJ2-6	TRBV4-3	CASSAGPSRGANVLTF	TGCGCCAGCAGCGCGGGGCCGTCTAGGGGGGCCAACGTCCTGACTTTC
.	.	TRBJ1-5	TRBV10-3	CAISAQVDGNQPQHF	TGTGCCATCAGTGCTCAGGTGGACGGCAATCAGCCCCAGCATTTT
.	TRBD2	TRBJ2-2	TRBV19	CASSPWTSGGARTGELFF	TGTGCCAGTAGTCCTTGGACTAGCGGGGGGGCGAGGACCGGGGAGCTGTTTTTT
.	TRBD2	TRBJ2-1	TRBV7-7	CASSLDGGRSDEQFF	TGTGCCAGCAGCTTAGATGGCGGGAGAAGCGATGAGCAGTTCTTC
.	.	TRBJ1-1	TRBV2	CASSGLNTEAFF	TGTGCCAGCAGTGGACTGAATACTGAAGCTTTCTTT
.	.	TRBJ1-1	TRBV12-3/TRBV12-4	CASSLAGSGAFF	TGTGCCAGCAGTTTAGCGGGTAGTGGAGCTTTCTTT
.	TRBD2	TRBJ2-3	TRBV7-9	CASSLGTSGTDTQYF	TGTGCCAGCAGCTTAGGGACTAGCGGGACAGATACGCAGTATTTT
.	.	TRBJ1-2	TRBV2	CASSESDINYGYTF	TGTGCCAGCAGTGAATCAGATATTAACTATGGCTACACCTTC
.	.	TRBJ1-1	TRBV9	CASSAGSALNTEAFF	TGTGCCAGCAGCGCAGGGAGTGCGTTGAACACTGAAGCTTTCTTT
.	TRBD1	TRBJ1-1	TRBV18	CASSPRTGALTEAFF	TGTGCCAGCTCACCACGGACAGGGGCGCTCACTGAAGCTTTCTTT
.	.	TRBJ1-6	TRBV6-2/TRBV6-3	CASSYGPRGSQHSPLHF	TGTGCCAGCAGTTATGGACCTAGGGGGAGTCAGCATTCACCCCTCCACTTT
.	.	TRBJ1-2	TRBV13	CASSLGTEPLSRGYTF	TGTGCCAGCAGCTTAGGGACAGAGCCTCTTTCGAGAGGCTACACCTTC
once	.	TRBJ1-4	TRBV24-1	CATSDSGPRSEKLFF	TGTGCCACCAGTGATTCCGGGCCGCGGAGTGAAAAACTGTTTTTT
.	TRBD1	TRBJ1-2	TRBV3-1/TRBV3-2	CASSQSGTGRSGYTF	TGTGCCAGCAGCCAATCCGGGACAGGGCGCTCTGGCTACACCTTC
.	.	TRBJ1-1	TRBV7-9	CASSLVTRTEAFF	TGTGCCAGCAGCTTAGTCACCAGAACTGAAGCTTTCTTT
.	.	TRBJ1-2	TRBV5-6	CASSLGLQTSYTF	TGTGCCAGCAGCTTGGGTCTCCAGACGAGCTACACCTTC
.	.	TRBJ1-5	TRBV5-1	CASSPDSDQPQHF	TGCGCCAGCAGCCCGGACAGCGATCAGCCCCAGCATTTT
.	.	TRBJ1-4	TRBV30	CAWSVQGNRNEKLFF	TGTGCCTGGAGTGTTCAGGGGAACCGGAATGAAAAACTGTTTTTT
few	TRBD2	TRBJ2-3	TRBV9	CASSVVSGGDTDTQYF	TGTGCCAGCAGCGTAGTGAGCGGGGGGGACACAGATACGCAGTATTTT
.	TRBD1	TRBJ1-6	TRBV7-3	CASSRTGTGDSPLHF	TGTGCCAGCAGCAGGACCGGGACAGGGGATTCACCCCTCCACTTT
.	.	TRBJ1-5	TRBV7-9	CASSSGKGQQPQHF	TGTGCCAGCAGCTCAGGGAAGGGCCAACAGCCCCAGCATTTT